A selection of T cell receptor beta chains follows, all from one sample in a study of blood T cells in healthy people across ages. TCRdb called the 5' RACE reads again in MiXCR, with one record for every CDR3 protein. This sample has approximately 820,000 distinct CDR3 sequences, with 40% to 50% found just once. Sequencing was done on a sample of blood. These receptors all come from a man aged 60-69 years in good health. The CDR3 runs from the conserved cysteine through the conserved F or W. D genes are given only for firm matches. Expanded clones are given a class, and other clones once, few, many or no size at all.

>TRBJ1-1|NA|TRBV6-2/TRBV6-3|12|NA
CASSYYNTEAFF
TGTGCCAGCAGTTACTACAACACTGAAGCTTTCTTT
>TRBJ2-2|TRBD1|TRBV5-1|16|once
CASSSGQRSNTGELFF
TGCGCCAGCAGCTCGGGACAGCGATCGAACACCGGGGAGCTGTTTTTT
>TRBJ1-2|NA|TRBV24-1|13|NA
CATSDRGRPGYTF
TGTGCCACCAGTGACCGCGGGAGGCCTGGCTACACCTTC
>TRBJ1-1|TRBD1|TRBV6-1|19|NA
CASRARRTGTEYMNTEAFF
TGTGCCAGCAGGGCTCGACGAACCGGGACAGAGTACATGAACACTGAAGCTTTCTTT
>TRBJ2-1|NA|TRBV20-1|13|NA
CSARDNTEDPQFF
TGCAGTGCTAGAGATAATACTGAAGATCCGCAGTTCTTC
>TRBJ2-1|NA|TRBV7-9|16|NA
CASSLAPASGYNEQFF
TGTGCCAGCAGCTTAGCGCCGGCCTCGGGCTACAATGAGCAGTTCTTC
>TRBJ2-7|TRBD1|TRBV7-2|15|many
CASSLGQGVPYEQYF
TGTGCCAGCAGCTTGGGACAGGGGGTTCCCTACGAGCAGTACTTC
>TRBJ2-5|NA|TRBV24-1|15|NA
CATSDPKRRRETQYF
TGTGCCACCAGTGACCCTAAACGCAGACGGGAGACCCAGTACTTC
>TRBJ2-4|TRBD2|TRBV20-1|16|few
CSAREVAGLAKNIQYF
TGCAGTGCTAGAGAGGTAGCGGGGCTAGCCAAAAACATTCAGTACTTC
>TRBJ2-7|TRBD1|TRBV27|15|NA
CASSGGGTGSNEQYF
TGTGCCAGCAGCGGAGGGGGGACAGGTTCGAACGAGCAGTACTTC
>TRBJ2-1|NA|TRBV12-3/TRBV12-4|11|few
CASMYVNEQFF
TGTGCCAGCATGTACGTCAATGAGCAGTTCTTC
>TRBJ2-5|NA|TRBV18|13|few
CASSATTSETQYF
TGTGCCAGCTCCGCGACTACCTCAGAGACCCAGTACTTC
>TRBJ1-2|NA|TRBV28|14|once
CASSLVRTDYGYTF
TGTGCCAGCAGTTTAGTTAGGACGGACTATGGCTACACCTTC
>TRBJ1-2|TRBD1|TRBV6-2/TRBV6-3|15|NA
CASQERGRLYYGYTF
TGTGCCAGCCAAGAGAGGGGGCGCCTCTACTATGGCTACACCTTC
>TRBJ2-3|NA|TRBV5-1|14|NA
CASSLGTETDTQYF
TGCGCCAGCAGCTTGGGGACAGAGACAGATACGCAGTATTTT
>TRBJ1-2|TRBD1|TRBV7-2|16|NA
CASSSYGTQGAYGYTF
TGTGCCAGCAGCTCCTACGGGACACAGGGGGCCTATGGCTACACCTTC
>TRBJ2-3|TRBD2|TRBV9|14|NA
CASKAGGLGDTQYF
TGTGCCAGCAAGGCGGGGGGGCTTGGAGATACGCAGTATTTT
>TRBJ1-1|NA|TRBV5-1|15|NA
CASTISGGLNTEAFF
TGCGCCAGCACCATCTCCGGGGGCTTGAACACTGAAGCTTTCTTT
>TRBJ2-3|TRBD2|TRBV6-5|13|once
CASTGRRTDTQYF
TGTGCCAGCACCGGGAGGCGCACAGATACGCAGTATTTT
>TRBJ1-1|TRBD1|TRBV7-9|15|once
CASSSWDSPNTEAFF
TGTGCCAGCAGCTCCTGGGACAGCCCTAACACTGAAGCTTTCTTT
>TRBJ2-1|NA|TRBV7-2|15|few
CASSLVGVTYNEQFF
TGTGCCAGCAGCTTAGTGGGTGTTACCTACAATGAGCAGTTCTTC
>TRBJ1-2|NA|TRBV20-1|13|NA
CSARDQPTWGYTF
TGCAGTGCTAGAGATCAACCGACTTGGGGCTACACCTTC
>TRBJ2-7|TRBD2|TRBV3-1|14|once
CASRLAGVYNEQYF
TGTGCCAGCCGGCTAGCGGGGGTTTACAATGAGCAGTACTTC
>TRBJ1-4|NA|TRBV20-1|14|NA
CSARDLRINEKLFF
TGCAGTGCTAGAGATTTAAGGATCAATGAAAAACTGTTTTTT
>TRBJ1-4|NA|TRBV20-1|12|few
CSAGYREGKLFF
TGCAGTGCGGGGTACAGGGAAGGAAAACTGTTTTTT
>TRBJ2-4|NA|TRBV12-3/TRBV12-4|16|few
CASTLERPIAKNIQYF
TGTGCCAGCACACTCGAGCGGCCGATAGCCAAAAACATTCAGTACTTC
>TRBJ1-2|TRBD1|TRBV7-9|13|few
CASSFDRGLGYTF
TGTGCCAGCAGCTTTGACAGGGGGCTTGGCTACACCTTC
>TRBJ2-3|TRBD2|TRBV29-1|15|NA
CSARPTGGAVDTQYF
TGCAGCGCTCGTCCCACCGGGGGGGCCGTAGATACGCAGTATTTT
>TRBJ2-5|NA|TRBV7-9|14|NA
CASSLEVGQETQYF
TGTGCCAGCAGCTTAGAAGTCGGTCAAGAGACCCAGTACTTC
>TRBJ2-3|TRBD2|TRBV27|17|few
CASSPRGLAGERDTQYF
TGTGCCAGCAGTCCGCGCGGACTAGCGGGGGAAAGAGATACGCAGTATTTT
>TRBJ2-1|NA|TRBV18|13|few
CASSPLAANEQFF
TGTGCCAGCTCACCTTTAGCGGCCAATGAGCAGTTCTTC
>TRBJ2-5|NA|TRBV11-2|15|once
CASSLLRRQEETQYF
TGTGCCAGCAGCTTATTAAGGCGGCAGGAAGAGACCCAGTACTTC
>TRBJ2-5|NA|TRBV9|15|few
CASSVLHSGGETQYF
TGTGCCAGCAGCGTACTTCACTCGGGCGGCGAGACCCAGTACTTC
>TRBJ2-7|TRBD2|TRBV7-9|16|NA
CASSSDPAGVSYEQYF
TGTGCTAGCAGCTCAGACCCAGCGGGGGTAAGCTACGAGCAGTACTTC
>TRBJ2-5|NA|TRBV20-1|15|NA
CSATSAGRPIGTQYF
TGCAGTGCGACCTCCGCGGGGCGACCAATTGGGACCCAGTACTTC
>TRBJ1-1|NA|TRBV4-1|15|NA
CASSPGGVGDSEAFF
TGCGCCAGCAGCCCGGGGGGGGTGGGGGATTCTGAAGCTTTCTTT
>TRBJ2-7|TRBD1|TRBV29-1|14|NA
CSSTGQGSAYEQYF
TGCAGCTCAACCGGACAGGGGTCGGCCTACGAGCAGTACTTC
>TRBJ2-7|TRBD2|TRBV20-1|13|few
CSASSGGDNEQYF
TGCAGTGCTAGTAGTGGGGGGGATAACGAGCAGTACTTC
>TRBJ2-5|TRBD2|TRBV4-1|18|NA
CASSQGSGGPRPQETQYF
TGCGCCAGCAGCCAAGGTAGCGGGGGGCCGAGACCCCAAGAGACCCAGTACTTC
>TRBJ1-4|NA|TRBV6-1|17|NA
CASSLSPGAGSNEKLFF
TGTGCCAGCAGCCTAAGTCCGGGGGCCGGATCTAATGAAAAACTGTTTTTT
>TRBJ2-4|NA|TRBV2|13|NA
CASSGTGGNIQYF
TGTGCCAGCAGCGGGACGGGCGGAAACATTCAGTACTTC
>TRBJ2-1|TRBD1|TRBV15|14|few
CATSRGQIYNEQFF
TGTGCCACCAGCAGGGGACAGATCTACAATGAGCAGTTCTTC
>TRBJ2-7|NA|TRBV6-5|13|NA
CASSWGGGYERYF
TGTGCCAGCAGTTGGGGGGGGGGCTACGAGCGGTACTTC
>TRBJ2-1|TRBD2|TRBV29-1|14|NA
CSVGTSGKYNEQFF
TGCAGCGTCGGGACTAGCGGAAAATACAATGAGCAGTTCTTC
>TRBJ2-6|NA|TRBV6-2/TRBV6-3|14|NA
CASSYPIGANVLTF
TGTGCCAGCAGTTACCCGATTGGGGCCAACGTCCTGACTTTC
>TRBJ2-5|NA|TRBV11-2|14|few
CASSLLAIGETQYF
TGTGCCAGCAGCTTACTAGCGATCGGAGAGACCCAGTACTTC
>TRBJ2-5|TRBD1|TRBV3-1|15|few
CASRTGTGGVETQYF
TGTGCCAGCCGAACAGGGACAGGGGGCGTAGAGACCCAGTACTTC
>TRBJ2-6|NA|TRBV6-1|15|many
CATTRGNSGANVLTF
TGTGCCACCACAAGGGGAAACTCTGGGGCCAACGTCCTGACTTTC
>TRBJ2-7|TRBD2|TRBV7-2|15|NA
CASTVGRGDTYEQYF
TGTGCCAGCACCGTCGGACGGGGGGATACCTACGAGCAGTACTTC
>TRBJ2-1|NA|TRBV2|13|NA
CATRGSSYNEQFF
TGTGCCACCCGAGGGAGCTCCTACAATGAGCAGTTCTTC